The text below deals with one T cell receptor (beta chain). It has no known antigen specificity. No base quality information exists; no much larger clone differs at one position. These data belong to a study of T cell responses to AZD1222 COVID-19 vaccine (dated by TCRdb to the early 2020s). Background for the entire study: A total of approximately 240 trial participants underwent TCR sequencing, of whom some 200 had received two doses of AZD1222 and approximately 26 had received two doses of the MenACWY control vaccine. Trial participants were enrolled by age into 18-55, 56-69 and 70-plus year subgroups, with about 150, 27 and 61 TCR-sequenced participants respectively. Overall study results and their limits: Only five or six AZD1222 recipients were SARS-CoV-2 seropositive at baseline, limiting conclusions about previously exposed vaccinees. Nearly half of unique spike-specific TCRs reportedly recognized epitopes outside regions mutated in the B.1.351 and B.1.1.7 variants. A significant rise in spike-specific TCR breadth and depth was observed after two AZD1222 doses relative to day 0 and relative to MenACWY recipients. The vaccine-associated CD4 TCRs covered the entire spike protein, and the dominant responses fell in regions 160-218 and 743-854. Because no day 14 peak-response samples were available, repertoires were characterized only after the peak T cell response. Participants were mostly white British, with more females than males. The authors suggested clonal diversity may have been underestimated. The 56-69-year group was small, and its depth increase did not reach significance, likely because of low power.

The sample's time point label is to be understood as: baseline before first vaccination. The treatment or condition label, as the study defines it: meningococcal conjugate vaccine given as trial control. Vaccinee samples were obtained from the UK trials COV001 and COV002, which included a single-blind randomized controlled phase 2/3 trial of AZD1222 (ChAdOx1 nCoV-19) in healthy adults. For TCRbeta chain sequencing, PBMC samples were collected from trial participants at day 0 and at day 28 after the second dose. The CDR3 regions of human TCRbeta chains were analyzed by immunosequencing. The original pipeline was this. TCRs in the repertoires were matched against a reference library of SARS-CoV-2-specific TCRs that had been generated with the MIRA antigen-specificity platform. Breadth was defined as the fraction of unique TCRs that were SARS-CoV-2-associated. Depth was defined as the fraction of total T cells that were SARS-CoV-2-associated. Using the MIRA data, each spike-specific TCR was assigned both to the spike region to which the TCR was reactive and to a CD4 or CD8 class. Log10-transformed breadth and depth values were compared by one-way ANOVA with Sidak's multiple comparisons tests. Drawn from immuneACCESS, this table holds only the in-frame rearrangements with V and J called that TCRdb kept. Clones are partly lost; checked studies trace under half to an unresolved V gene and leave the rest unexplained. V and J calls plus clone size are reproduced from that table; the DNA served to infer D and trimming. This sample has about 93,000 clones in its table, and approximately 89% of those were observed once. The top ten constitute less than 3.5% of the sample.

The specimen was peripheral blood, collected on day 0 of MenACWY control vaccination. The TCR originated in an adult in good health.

The CDR3 region: CAISDLYQPQHF. The nucleotide sequence reads as follows: TGTGCCATCAGTGACCTTTATCAGCCCCAGCATTTT. The rearrangement joined TRBV10-3 to TRBJ1-5; the D gene cannot be named for sure. According to the germline V gene, CDR1 reads ENHRY and CDR2 reads SYGVKD. The CDR3 goes from the cysteine to the phenylalanine over 12 residues. Only the CDR3 portion is preserved as DNA: 36 bases, with reading frame beginning at the first base. The V end loses 3 bases and the J end loses 5 bases, and a stretch of 5 bases separates them.